This T cell receptor beta chain is drawn from a study of blood T cell repertoires in COVID-19. As for the study in general: COVID-19 samples, acute and convalescent, were from the United States, Italy and Spain. Sources were T cells, B-cell-depleted T cells, or PBMCs; the material itself was cDNA or gDNA.

Looked up from germline, CDR1 is LNHDA and CDR2 is SQIVND (reference sequence). The CDR3 has 15 amino acids. V was cut by 2 bases and J by 1 base, with 12 bases left in between. Per the authors' pipeline: Amplification from reference gene primers served as the basis for estimated nucleated cell counts. Measured with immunoSEQ multiplex PCR; TCRdb has only the in-frame clones, and not every one. That table is the source of V, J and clone size, and D and trimming were worked out from the DNA. This table has roughly 320,000 clones, around nine tenths appearing once. Sequenced: peripheral blood. The sequence came from an older man with acute or convalescent COVID-19. This chain connects TRBV19 to TRBJ2-7; D may be TRBD1 (6 bases). DNA of the CDR3: TGTGCCAGTAGTATATCAGCCGGACAGTCCTACGAGCAGTACTTC. It codes for CASSISAGQSYEQYF.